The 28 T cell receptor beta chains given below trace back to one sample, sequenced in a study of neurological immune-mediated disorders. In TCRdb, the 5' RACE reads were re-called with MiXCR into one record per CDR3 protein. There are fewer than 60,000 distinct CDR3 sequences in the sample; approximately 10% occur only once, and about 5.2% lies in the top ten. Sequencing was done on a sample of PBMCs. These receptors were obtained from a man in his sixties or seventies with HTLV-1-associated myelopathy (HAM/TSP).

This clonotype was seen at least ten times. The chain uses TRBV27 and TRBJ2-1; a possible D gene is TRBD2 (6 bases). The CDR3 has 15 amino acids. Looked up from germline, CDR1 is MNHEY and CDR2 is SMNVEV (reference sequence). V was shortened by 5 bases and J by 6 bases, with 17 bases between the two germline ends. CDR3 protein: CASSEFGTGRNEQFF. CDR3 sequence (DNA): TGTGCCAGCAGTGAATTCGGGACTGGACGCAATGAGCAGTTCTTC.

This clonotype has ten or more counts. CDR3 region: CATSVSAEGGNEQFF. The CDR3 DNA sequence: TGTGCCACCAGTGTTTCCGCGGAAGGGGGCAATGAGCAGTTCTTC. The chain uses TRBV24-1 and TRBJ2-1; D possibly corresponds to TRBD1 (6 bases). In germline, CDR1 is KGHDR, CDR2 SFDVKD. The CDR3 has 15 amino acids. The ends were cut back, 5 bases at V and 6 bases at J, with 16 bases in the middle.

This clonotype was observed many times. The genes are TRBV12-3 or TRBV12-4 and TRBJ2-5; no firm D call. V was cut by 6 bases and J by 4 bases, with 9 bases left in between. This CDR3 comprises 12 residues. CDR3 in DNA: TGTGCCAGCAGCCGACGTCGAGAGACCCAGTACTTC. Translated, it gives CASSRRRETQYF.

This clonotype was detected ten times or more. V usage is TRBV12-3 or TRBV12-4 and J usage is TRBJ1-2, with TRBD1 as a possible D gene (5 bases). Trimming removed 5 bases at V and 4 bases at J, with 14 bases between. The CDR3 consists of 14 residues. The CDR3 sequence is CASSPGAPVYGYTF. DNA of the CDR3: TGTGCCAGCAGTCCTGGGGCACCCGTCTATGGCTACACCTTC.

This clonotype appeared many times. This chain connects TRBV12-3 or TRBV12-4 to TRBJ1-5; 7 bases are shared with TRBD1. J gave up 5 bases and V 3 bases, and 4 bases lay outside the gene matches. CDR3 length: 14 residues. The CDR3 reads CASSLGQTYQPQHF. CDR3 bases: TGTGCCAGCAGTTTGGGACAGACTTATCAGCCCCAGCATTTT.

V is TRBV5-1 and J is TRBJ2-5, with TRBD1 identical over 7 bases. The V segment lost 4 bases and the J segment 3 bases; nucleotides outside the gene matches: 3. The CDR3 has 13 amino acids. Germline CDR1 is SGHRS and CDR2 is YFSETQ. The CDR3 DNA reads as TGCGCCAGCAGCGGGGGACAGAAAGAGACCCAGTACTTC. Translating gives CASSGGQKETQYF.

This clonotype was seen many times. CDR3: CASRSGFSYNEQFF. CDR3 coding DNA: TGTGCCAGCAGATCAGGGTTTTCCTACAATGAGCAGTTCTTC. The V and J genes are TRBV12-3 or TRBV12-4 and TRBJ2-1, with a weak D call TRBD1 (5 bases). This CDR3 comprises 14 residues. V was trimmed by 6 bases and J by 1 base, leaving 10 bases between them.

This clonotype occurred many times. This sequence joins TRBV5-1 and TRBJ2-7, with 9 bases lining up with TRBD2. With V trimmed by 3 bases and J by 7 bases, 14 bases remained unmatched. CDR1 is SGHRS, CDR2 YFSETQ, per germline. There are 16 residues in the CDR3. CDR3 sequence (DNA): TGCGCCAGCAGCTCCAGGTACGGCGGGAGGGCGGGGGAGCAGTACTTC. As protein: CASSSRYGGRAGEQYF.

This clonotype was counted at least ten times. CDR3 sequence reads: CASRIPGAGYTF. The CDR3, as DNA: TGTGCCAGCAGGATACCGGGCGCCGGCTACACCTTC. V is TRBV25-1 and J is TRBJ1-2; D call uncertain. There are 12 residues in the CDR3. The ends were cut back, 6 bases at V and 8 bases at J, with 13 bases in the middle. Germline CDR1 reads MGHDK; CDR2 reads SYGVNS.

The CDR3 is CASSPQGGEGSPLHF. CDR3 coding DNA: TGTGCCAGCAGCCCACAGGGTGGAGAAGGGTCACCCCTCCACTTT. V usage is TRBV11-2 and J usage is TRBJ1-6; D may be TRBD1 (6 bases). This CDR3 comprises 15 residues. Deletions cut 5 bases from V and 10 bases from J, with 18 bases between. From germline, CDR1 is SGHAT and CDR2 FQNNGV.

This clonotype was found many times. The rearrangement joins TRBV7-2 to TRBJ2-1, with D perhaps TRBD2 (6 bases). Deletions cut 0 bases from V and 14 bases from J, with 26 bases between. Looked up from germline, CDR1 is SGHTA and CDR2 is FQGNSA. This CDR3 is 17 amino acids long. CDR3 nucleotides: TGTGCCAGCAGCTTAGCCTTATCCGGCTATGGCGGGATACATGAGTTCTTC. Translation gives CASSLALSGYGGIHEFF.

This clonotype showed up many times. The rearrangement uses TRBV6-1 and TRBJ2-2, with D maybe TRBD1 (5 bases). CDR1 and CDR2 (germline): MNHNS, SASEGT. The CDR3 has 14 residues. V shed 6 bases and J shed 0 bases, with 8 bases lying between them. CDR3 nucleotide sequence: TGTGCCAGCAGCAGGACACCGAACACCGGGGAGCTGTTTTTT. Encoded protein: CASSRTPNTGELFF.

The table lists this clonotype with many counts. The chain joins TRBV7-2 to TRBJ2-2; 9 bases are a match to TRBD1. The CDR3 extends over 15 amino acids. V shed 1 base and J 6 bases; nucleotides not matched to a gene: 3. The V gene's germline CDR1 is SGHTA and CDR2 FQGNSA. In DNA form, the CDR3 reads TGTGCCAGCAGCTTAGGGGACAGGGATGCCGGGGAGCTGTTTTTT. Translation: CASSLGDRDAGELFF.

This clonotype occurred once. The chain has TRBV20-1 and TRBJ2-2; D is unclear. Germline V gene data show CDR1 as DFQATT and CDR2 as SNEGSKA (reference sequence). The ends were cut back, 1 base at V and 7 bases at J, with 10 bases in the middle. The CDR3 runs to 13 residues. CDR3 DNA: TGCAGTGCTAGAGGGGCCCCGGGCGGGGAGCTGTTTTTT. Its translation is CSARGAPGGELFF.

This clonotype has ten or more counts. The chain recombines TRBV6-5 with TRBJ1-1, with 7 bases fitting TRBD1. The CDR3 has 17 residues. The V gene end was trimmed by 6 bases and the J gene end by 1 base; junction bases not matched to a gene: 14. CDR1 MNHEY and CDR2 SVGAGI come from the germline V gene. This CDR3 reads CASRYRTGVGTNTEAFF. The DNA for the CDR3 is TGTGCCAGCAGATACCGAACAGGGGTGGGGACGAACACTGAAGCTTTCTTT.

The chain links TRBV20-1 to TRBJ2-5; 9 bases agree with TRBD2. The CDR3 is made up of 16 amino acids. V lost 6 bases and J lost 2; bases outside the gene matches: 13. The germline V gene encodes CDR1 DFQATT and CDR2 SNEGSKA (reference sequence). The CDR3 sequence is CSANLRAGGTQETQYF. The CDR3 DNA follows: TGCAGTGCCAACCTCCGGGCGGGAGGGACTCAAGAGACCCAGTACTTC.

This clonotype was observed many times. The chain has TRBV4-1 and TRBJ2-5; 10 nucleotides align to TRBD2. Germline-derived CDR1 and CDR2 are MGHRA and YSYEKL. CDR3 length equals 18 residues. Unmatched junction bases numbered 10, after V lost 1 base and J lost 2 bases. CDR3 protein: CASSQVLAGVRVQETQYF. Written as DNA, the CDR3 is TGCGCCAGCAGCCAAGTCCTAGCGGGAGTTCGGGTACAAGAGACCCAGTACTTC.

V is TRBV10-3 and J is TRBJ2-3; no definite D call. Germline V gives CDR1 ENHRY, CDR2 SYGVKD. The CDR3 has 15 amino acids. Trimming shortened V by 10 bases and J by 3 bases, and 20 bases separated the two germline ends. The CDR3 sequence is CATHLRLDGTDTQYF. DNA for the CDR3: TGTGCCACTCATCTGAGGCTAGACGGTACAGATACGCAGTATTTT.

This clonotype was recorded many times. The V gene is TRBV29-1, the J gene TRBJ2-5; D unclear. The ends were cut back, 6 bases at V and 5 bases at J, with 10 bases in the middle. CDR1 and CDR2 from the germline V gene are SQVTM and ANQGSEA. The CDR3 has 11 amino acids. For the CDR3, the DNA is TGCAGCGTCAAGAATGGGGAGACCCAGTACTTC. As protein: CSVKNGETQYF.

This clonotype was picked up many times. The CDR3 bases are TGTGCCAGCACGGGACTAGCGGGAGCCTACAATGAGCAGTTCTTC. This gives the protein CASTGLAGAYNEQFF. The chain carries TRBV6-2 or TRBV6-3 and TRBJ2-1; TRBD2 matches 14 bases. The V gene's germline CDR1 is MNHEY and CDR2 SVGEGT. The CDR3 contains 15 residues. Losses at the gene ends were 7 bases for V and 2 bases for J; bases not matched to a gene: 1.

This clonotype was detected many times. The rearrangement links TRBV28 to TRBJ1-4; tentative D call: TRBD1 (5 bases). The CDR3 is 15 residues long. The germline V gene encodes CDR1 MDHEN and CDR2 SYDVKM. V was cut by 7 bases and J by 8 bases, with 20 bases left in between. The CDR3 here is CASTPGGSLEEKLFF. Written as DNA, the CDR3 is TGTGCCAGCACCCCTGGGGGATCCTTAGAAGAAAAACTGTTTTTT.

This clonotype was counted at least ten times. The rearrangement joins TRBV27 to TRBJ1-2, with TRBD1 matching over 12 bases. In germline, CDR1 is MNHEY, CDR2 SMNVEV (reference sequence). Germline trimming cut 7 bases from V and 7 bases from J; bases unmatched to any gene: 7. The length of the CDR3 is 14 residues. The chain's CDR3 is CASKWGQGAIGYTF. CDR3 DNA: TGTGCCAGCAAGTGGGGACAGGGGGCAATTGGCTACACCTTC.

This clonotype was seen at least ten times. This sequence joins TRBV6-5 and TRBJ2-3; 11 bases map to TRBD2. Trimming cost V 8 bases and J 6 bases; bases outside gene matches: 16. The germline gives CDR1 MNHEY, CDR2 SVGAGI. The CDR3 runs 17 residues. The CDR3 loop reads CASRDRRVAGGRDTQYF. Here the CDR3 DNA reads TGTGCCAGCCGCGACAGGAGGGTAGCGGGAGGGAGGGATACGCAGTATTTT.

This clonotype was observed many times. The CDR3: CASSPTGTSGRFYEQYF. CDR3 DNA: TGTGCCAGCAGCCCTACCGGGACTAGCGGGAGATTTTACGAGCAGTACTTC. The chain couples TRBV11-2 to TRBJ2-7; TRBD2 aligns across 14 bases. CDR3 length: 17 amino acids. V gave up 5 bases and J gave up 4 bases; unmatched junction bases: 10. The germline V gene has CDR1 SGHAT and CDR2 FQNNGV.

This clonotype was counted at least ten times. The CDR3 spells CHGRSHEQYF. The CDR3 DNA follows: TGCCATGGAAGAAGCCACGAGCAGTACTTC. The chain carries TRBV5-1 and TRBJ2-7; no clear D gene. The CDR3 runs 10 residues. In germline, CDR1 is SGHRS, CDR2 YFSETQ.

This clonotype was picked up many times. The chain uses TRBV25-1 and TRBJ2-4; D possibly matches TRBD1 or TRBD2 (5 bases each). Trimming shortened V by 6 bases and J by 7 bases, and 16 bases separated the two germline ends. Germline CDR1 is MGHDK and CDR2 is SYGVNS. There are 14 residues in the CDR3. CDR3 sequence reads: CASSPPGTVNIQYF. CDR3 sequence (DNA): TGTGCCAGCAGCCCACCCGGGACGGTGAACATTCAGTACTTC. The full variable domain, rest sourced from reference TRBV25-1 and TRBJ2-4, is EADIYQTPRYLVIGTGKKITLECSQTMGHDKMYWYQQDPGMELHLIHYSYGVNSTEKGDLSSESTVSRIRTEHFPLTLESARPSHTSQYLCASSPPGTVNIQYFGAGTRLSVL.

This clonotype was seen ten or more times. The J gene is TRBJ2-3, the V gene TRBV20-1, with D maybe TRBD1 (6 bases). This CDR3 has 15 amino acids. Germline V gene sequence: CDR1 DFQATT, CDR2 SNEGSKA (reference sequence). The V gene lost 0 bases and the J gene lost 2 bases, with 12 bases spanning the gap. The CDR3 protein is CSARDNRVPTDTQYF. The CDR3 DNA sequence: TGCAGTGCTAGAGATAACAGGGTCCCCACAGATACGCAGTATTTT.

Ten or more counts support this clonotype. The chain uses TRBV20-1 and TRBJ2-4, with 12 nucleotides matching TRBD2. V was pared by 5 bases and J by 1 base, with 3 bases of the junction left unmatched. The CDR3 covers 15 residues. Germline-derived CDR1 and CDR2 are DFQATT and SNEGSKA (reference sequence). For the CDR3, the DNA is TGCAGTGCTGGCACTAGCGGGAGGGCCAAAAACATTCAGTACTTC. Encoded protein: CSAGTSGRAKNIQYF.